These 6 T cell receptor beta chains originate from one sample sequenced in a study of T cells in women clearing cervical HPV infection. The table came from immunoSEQ multiplex PCR; TCRdb's copy has only in-frame clones and leaves some out. The sample's table shows some 40,000 clones. The sequencing sample was made of blood buffy coat. All receptors come from a woman aged 18-69 years with a cervical HPV16 infection that either progressed to CIN3+ or cleared (not recorded which).

To note about this clone: Coverage ceases 3 residues before the CDR3 finishes, and the germline J gene fills in the end. The J gene is TRBJ2-7, the V gene TRBV18; the match to TRBD1 covers 10 bases. Germline values: CDR1 KGHSH, CDR2 LQKENI. V gave up 3 bases and J gave up 3 bases; unmatched junction bases: 2. The CDR3 is 14 residues long. The CDR3 spells CASSPGQGNYEQYF. Partial CDR3 DNA: TGTGCCAGCTCACCGGGACAGGGGAACTACGAG.

For this clone: The read comes to an end 3 residues before the CDR3 does, leaving the germline J gene to fill in the end. The chain joins TRBV7-2 to TRBJ2-3, with D hard to call. CDR1 and CDR2 from the germline V gene are SGHTA and FQGNSA. This CDR3 contains 11 residues. The covered CDR3 bases are TGTGCCAGCAGCTTACTAGAGACG. This sequence encodes CASSLLET. The whole CDR3 is CASSLLETQYF.

As for this clone: The read terminates 3 residues ahead of where the CDR3 ends, so the germline J gene completes it. The chain is built from TRBV2 and TRBJ2-1; D is ambiguous. CDR3 size: 12 residues. The V gene's germline CDR1 is SNHLY and CDR2 FYNNEI. Trimming left V 6 bases short and J 4 bases short, with 7 bases between. The CDR3 bases that were read are TGTGCCAGCAGCGATCGGTACAATGAG. This encodes CASSDRYNE. From start to end, the CDR3 is CASSDRYNEQFF.

Remarks on this clone: The read stops 3 residues short of the end of the CDR3; the missing end is completed from the germline J gene. The gene calls are TRBV6-1 and TRBJ1-4, with D possibly being TRBD1 (6 bases). The germline V gene has CDR1 MNHNS and CDR2 SASEGT. The CDR3 is 15 residues long. Trimming left V 3 bases short and J 8 bases short, with 16 bases between. Incomplete CDR3 DNA: TGTGCCAGCAGTGAGACGGGACAAATTACCGAAAAA. This encodes CASSETGQITEK. The complete CDR3 sequence is CASSETGQITEKLFF.

In regard to this clone: With the read ending 3 residues before the CDR3 end, the germline J gene is used to fill in that end. The V gene is TRBV20-1, the J gene TRBJ2-4; D not certain. Trimming shortened V by 3 bases and J by 0 bases, and 9 bases separated the two germline ends. CDR1 is DFQATT, CDR2 SNEGSKA, per germline (reference sequence). The CDR3 sequence is 14 residues long. CDR3: CSASITVAKNIQYF. CDR3 bases read: TGCAGTGCTAGCATTACGGTAGCCAAAAACATT.

A word on this clone: The sequence runs out 3 residues before the end of the CDR3; the remainder is reconstructed from the germline J gene. The V and J genes are TRBV5-1 and TRBJ1-3; D not certain. The CDR3 spans 14 residues. Looked up from germline, CDR1 is SGHRS and CDR2 is YFSETQ. V lost 2 bases, J lost 0 bases, and 6 bases lay in between. CDR3 DNA (partial): TGCGCCAGCAGCTTAGGCATCTCTGGAAACACC. Its protein is CASSLGISGNT. Given in full, the CDR3 is CASSLGISGNTIYF.